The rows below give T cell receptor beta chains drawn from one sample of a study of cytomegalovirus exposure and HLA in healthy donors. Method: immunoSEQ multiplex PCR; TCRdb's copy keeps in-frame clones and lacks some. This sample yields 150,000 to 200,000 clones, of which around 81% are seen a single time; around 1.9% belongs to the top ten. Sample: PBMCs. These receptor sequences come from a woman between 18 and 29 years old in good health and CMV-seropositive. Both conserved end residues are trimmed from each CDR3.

CDR3aa: ASSWTGGHLLDEQF
j_gene: TRBJ2-1
len: 14
v_gene: TRBV27

CDR3aa: ASSESGGGAREQF
j_gene: TRBJ2-1
len: 13
v_gene: TRBV10-1

CDR3aa: ASSQVGGYGYT
j_gene: TRBJ1-2
len: 11
v_gene: TRBV4-1

CDR3aa: ASSPVTSRSYNEQF
j_gene: TRBJ2-1
len: 14
v_gene: TRBV13

CDR3aa: ASSERTSSGELF
j_gene: TRBJ2-2
len: 12
v_gene: TRBV2

CDR3aa: AWNPGQGYT
j_gene: TRBJ1-2
len: 9
v_gene: TRBV30

CDR3aa: ASSLARFGELF
j_gene: TRBJ2-2
len: 11
v_gene: TRBV27

CDR3aa: ASSGQVSGANVLT
j_gene: TRBJ2-6
len: 13
v_gene: TRBV6-5

CDR3aa: ASSLNPGQGGYEQY
j_gene: TRBJ2-7
len: 14
v_gene: TRBV18

CDR3aa: ASSDGQVFGEQF
j_gene: TRBJ2-1
len: 12
v_gene: TRBV6-4

CDR3aa: ASSIGHGQETQY
j_gene: TRBJ2-5
len: 12
v_gene: TRBV19

CDR3aa: ASSLAPADSPLH
j_gene: TRBJ1-6
len: 12
v_gene: TRBV11-2

CDR3aa: ASRTGTAYGYT
j_gene: TRBJ1-2
len: 11
v_gene: TRBV19

CDR3aa: ASSRSSNEQF
j_gene: TRBJ2-1
len: 10
v_gene: TRBV6-1

CDR3aa: ASSEQGSGGYT
j_gene: TRBJ1-2
len: 11
v_gene: TRBV6-1

CDR3aa: ASSLVLGDMNTEAF
j_gene: TRBJ1-1
len: 14
v_gene: TRBV5-5

CDR3aa: ASSLEGGPGELF
j_gene: TRBJ2-2
len: 12
v_gene: TRBV5-1

CDR3aa: ASSHPGGPQY
j_gene: TRBJ2-3
len: 10
v_gene: TRBV7-2

CDR3aa: AWSADRADEKLF
j_gene: TRBJ1-4
len: 12
v_gene: TRBV30

CDR3aa: ASSFYGTSRYNEQF
j_gene: TRBJ2-1
len: 14
v_gene: TRBV5-6

CDR3aa: ASSYRGLDQPQH
j_gene: TRBJ1-5
len: 12
v_gene: TRBV5-5

CDR3aa: ASSYSGARGNTEAF
j_gene: TRBJ1-1
len: 14
v_gene: TRBV6-5

CDR3aa: ASSVRGGDTEAF
j_gene: TRBJ1-1
len: 12
v_gene: TRBV6-4

CDR3aa: ASSQEGQGADTIY
j_gene: TRBJ1-3
len: 13
v_gene: TRBV4-1

CDR3aa: ASRGLVSGEQF
j_gene: TRBJ2-1
len: 11
v_gene: TRBV27

CDR3aa: ASSFGTGIGYT
j_gene: TRBJ1-2
len: 11
v_gene: TRBV11-3

CDR3aa: ASSTGGSVETQY
j_gene: TRBJ2-5
len: 12
v_gene: TRBV7-2

CDR3aa: ASSNDRRTDTQY
j_gene: TRBJ2-3
len: 12
v_gene: TRBV2

CDR3aa: ASTRRGTGFNEQF
j_gene: TRBJ2-1
len: 13
v_gene: TRBV2

CDR3aa: ASRPAGGLGQPQH
j_gene: TRBJ1-5
len: 13
v_gene: TRBV6-6

CDR3aa: ANIQNTGELF
j_gene: TRBJ2-2
len: 10
v_gene: TRBV2